This T cell receptor beta chain was identified during a study of T cell responses to AZD1222 COVID-19 vaccine. Study findings and constraints: Spike-specific TCR breadth and depth went up after people got two AZD1222 doses.

V dropped 6 bases and J dropped 11 bases, with 11 bases sitting between them. CDR3 length: 11 amino acids. With respect to this clone: The antigen is unknown.

The data were produced by immunoSEQ multiplex PCR, yet TCRdb's version contains in-frame clones alone and is incomplete. Here the sample spans some 110,000 clones, around 85% being singletons. Analysis merged second doses at about 4 or about 12 weeks. This chain joins TRBV12-3 or TRBV12-4 and TRBJ2-1; tentatively, D is TRBD2 (6 bases). The clonotype comes from an adult who received the AZD1222 COVID-19 vaccine. This specimen consisted of peripheral blood, obtained 28 days after the second AZD1222 dose. The CDR3 reads CASSWRGKQFF. For the CDR3, the DNA is TGTGCCAGCAGCTGGCGGGGTAAGCAGTTCTTC.